A selection of T cell receptor beta chains follows, all from one sample in a study of neurological immune-mediated disorders. MiXCR, run by TCRdb on the 5' RACE reads, gives a single entry per CDR3 protein. The data contain more than 40,000 distinct CDR3 sequences, less than 2% of them singletons. The source material was PBMCs. The receptors shown here come from a woman between 40 and 50 years old with multiple sclerosis. CDR3s include the opening cysteine and the closing phenylalanine or tryptophan. Each record gives: clone size, J gene, V gene, D gene, CDR3 DNA, CDR3 protein. The D gene is left open where the match is weak. Size is stated for part of the rows, as once, few or many counts, or as a class when the clone is expanded.

abundance: many
j_gene: TRBJ1-5
v_gene: TRBV10-3
d_gene: TRBD1
CDR3nt: TGTGCCATCAGTCAACGGGACAGGGGGATCAATCAGCCCCAGCATTTT
CDR3aa: CAISQRDRGINQPQHF

abundance: few
j_gene: TRBJ2-7
v_gene: TRBV9
d_gene: NA
CDR3nt: TGTGCCAGCAGCGTAGGGGACGGGGACTACGAGCAGTACTTC
CDR3aa: CASSVGDGDYEQYF

abundance: few
j_gene: TRBJ1-1
v_gene: TRBV6-6
d_gene: NA
CDR3nt: TGTGCCAGCAGTTACGTCCGTCGACAGAAGACTGAAGCTTTCTTT
CDR3aa: CASSYVRRQKTEAFF

abundance: many
j_gene: TRBJ1-2
v_gene: TRBV7-9
d_gene: TRBD1
CDR3nt: TGTGCCAGCAGCCGAGGACAGGGGGCCCCTGCTAACTATGGCTACACCTTC
CDR3aa: CASSRGQGAPANYGYTF

abundance: many
j_gene: TRBJ2-2
v_gene: TRBV20-1
d_gene: TRBD2
CDR3nt: TGCAGTGCTTTAGCGGGGGGGCGGTCCGGGGAGCTGTTTTTT
CDR3aa: CSALAGGRSGELFF

abundance: many
j_gene: TRBJ2-4
v_gene: TRBV3-1
d_gene: TRBD1
CDR3nt: TGTGCCAGCAGCCCCCAGGGGGCTTCGGCCAAAAACATTCAGTACTTC
CDR3aa: CASSPQGASAKNIQYF

abundance: many
j_gene: TRBJ1-2
v_gene: TRBV21-1
d_gene: NA
CDR3nt: TGTGCCAGCAGCACCCCACTTTTAAATCCCGACATTAACTATGGCTACACCTTC
CDR3aa: CASSTPLLNPDINYGYTF

abundance: many
j_gene: TRBJ1-2
v_gene: TRBV5-1
d_gene: NA
CDR3nt: TGCGCCAGCAGCTTGGAAGGAGGGAGCTATGGCTACACCTTC
CDR3aa: CASSLEGGSYGYTF

abundance: many
j_gene: TRBJ2-2
v_gene: TRBV5-1
d_gene: NA
CDR3nt: TGCGCCAGCAGCGTCACTGGGACCGGGGAGCTGTTTTTT
CDR3aa: CASSVTGTGELFF

abundance: many
j_gene: TRBJ2-3
v_gene: TRBV7-9
d_gene: NA
CDR3nt: TGTGCCAGCAGCCATGAAGCAGATACGCAGTATTTT
CDR3aa: CASSHEADTQYF

abundance: many
j_gene: TRBJ2-7
v_gene: TRBV5-1
d_gene: NA
CDR3nt: TGCGCCAGCAGCTCTTACGACGAGCAGTACTTC
CDR3aa: CASSSYDEQYF

abundance: many
j_gene: TRBJ2-1
v_gene: TRBV7-2
d_gene: NA
CDR3nt: TGTGCCAGCAGCTGGCGGAACTCCCGGTCGAGTCACTTC
CDR3aa: CASSWRNSRSSHF

abundance: many
j_gene: TRBJ2-5
v_gene: TRBV25-1
d_gene: TRBD1
CDR3nt: TGTGCCAGCAGTGTCCCCCCGGGACAGGGGGCATTAGTAGAGACCCAGTACTTC
CDR3aa: CASSVPPGQGALVETQYF

abundance: many
j_gene: TRBJ1-6
v_gene: TRBV11-2
d_gene: NA
CDR3nt: TGTGCCAGCAGCTTAGGGGGGGGGGCTGGTTCACCCCTCCACTTT
CDR3aa: CASSLGGGAGSPLHF

abundance: many
j_gene: TRBJ2-3
v_gene: TRBV11-2
d_gene: NA
CDR3nt: TGTGCCAGCAGCTTACCAGATACGCAGTATTTT
CDR3aa: CASSLPDTQYF

abundance: many
j_gene: TRBJ1-6
v_gene: TRBV11-2
d_gene: NA
CDR3nt: TGTGCCAGCAGCTTAGATCTCGGGGCCCATAATTCACCCCTCCACTTT
CDR3aa: CASSLDLGAHNSPLHF

abundance: many
j_gene: TRBJ1-2
v_gene: TRBV5-6
d_gene: NA
CDR3nt: TGTGCCAGCAGCTCGGGGATATCGAATGGCTACACCTTC
CDR3aa: CASSSGISNGYTF

abundance: many
j_gene: TRBJ1-2
v_gene: TRBV20-1
d_gene: TRBD1
CDR3nt: TGCAGTGCTAGTGAAACAGGGGATCCTGGCTACACCTTC
CDR3aa: CSASETGDPGYTF

abundance: many
j_gene: TRBJ2-3
v_gene: TRBV12-3/TRBV12-4
d_gene: TRBD2
CDR3nt: TGTGCCAGCAGTTCTATTATCTATATTACGGGACTAGCGGGGGGCCGACTTAGCACAGATACGCAGTATTTT
CDR3aa: CASSSIIYITGLAGGRLSTDTQYF

abundance: many
j_gene: TRBJ2-3
v_gene: TRBV7-9
d_gene: NA
CDR3nt: TGTGCCAGCTCCGCGGGTGGGGGGAGCACAGATACGCAGTATTTT
CDR3aa: CASSAGGGSTDTQYF

abundance: many
j_gene: TRBJ2-1
v_gene: TRBV7-9
d_gene: NA
CDR3nt: TGTGCCAGCAGCCAATTTAGAAATGAGCAGTTCTTC
CDR3aa: CASSQFRNEQFF

abundance: NA
j_gene: TRBJ2-7
v_gene: TRBV7-9
d_gene: NA
CDR3nt: TGTGCCAGCAGCTTAGTTTTCGGGCGGGGCTCCTACGAGCAGTACTTC
CDR3aa: CASSLVFGRGSYEQYF

abundance: many
j_gene: TRBJ1-5
v_gene: TRBV5-1
d_gene: NA
CDR3nt: TGCGCCAGCAGCTTCCCTCACCAAGACAGGAATCAGCCCCAGCATTTT
CDR3aa: CASSFPHQDRNQPQHF

abundance: many
j_gene: TRBJ2-3
v_gene: TRBV5-1
d_gene: TRBD1
CDR3nt: TGCGCCAGCAGCAAGGGACAGGGAAGAGATACGCAGTATTTT
CDR3aa: CASSKGQGRDTQYF

abundance: many
j_gene: TRBJ1-6
v_gene: TRBV3-1
d_gene: NA
CDR3nt: TGTGCCAGCAGCCAAGAAACAGGGAGGAATTCACCCCTCCACTTT
CDR3aa: CASSQETGRNSPLHF

abundance: many
j_gene: TRBJ2-3
v_gene: TRBV12-3/TRBV12-4
d_gene: NA
CDR3nt: TGTGCCAGCACCTTGGGGTGGTCCTCTCCACAGATGGCGCAGTATTTT
CDR3aa: CASTLGWSSPQMAQYF

abundance: many
j_gene: TRBJ1-1
v_gene: TRBV6-5
d_gene: NA
CDR3nt: TGTGCCAGCAGTCCCACAGGGAGAGGAGGCACTGAAGCTTTCTTT
CDR3aa: CASSPTGRGGTEAFF

abundance: many
j_gene: TRBJ2-1
v_gene: TRBV25-1
d_gene: NA
CDR3nt: TGTGCCAGCAGTGACTCGGGCCGGGCGTGGCAGTTCTTC
CDR3aa: CASSDSGRAWQFF

abundance: many
j_gene: TRBJ1-4
v_gene: TRBV29-1
d_gene: TRBD1
CDR3nt: TGCAGCGTTCGTGGACAGGATAATGAAAAACTGTTTTTT
CDR3aa: CSVRGQDNEKLFF

abundance: medium-sized
j_gene: TRBJ1-5
v_gene: TRBV12-3/TRBV12-4
d_gene: NA
CDR3nt: TGTGCCAGCAGTCCCAAGGGGGTTGGCAATCAGCCCCAGCATTTT
CDR3aa: CASSPKGVGNQPQHF

abundance: many
j_gene: TRBJ2-7
v_gene: TRBV4-1
d_gene: NA
CDR3nt: TGCGCCAGCAGCCAAGAAAGCTATCAGGTGGCCTACGAGCAGTACTTC
CDR3aa: CASSQESYQVAYEQYF

abundance: many
j_gene: TRBJ2-7
v_gene: TRBV15
d_gene: NA
CDR3nt: TGTGCCACCAGCAGAGAAGGCAGGGGATACGAGCAGTACTTC
CDR3aa: CATSREGRGYEQYF

abundance: few
j_gene: TRBJ2-3
v_gene: TRBV10-3
d_gene: NA
CDR3nt: TGTGCCATCAGTGAGAGCGGAGAGGGGAACACAGATACGCAGTATTTT
CDR3aa: CAISESGEGNTDTQYF

abundance: many
j_gene: TRBJ2-2
v_gene: TRBV5-5
d_gene: TRBD2
CDR3nt: TGTGCCAGCAGCGCGGGGGGCACGAACACCGGGGAGCTGTTTTTT
CDR3aa: CASSAGGTNTGELFF

abundance: many
j_gene: TRBJ1-2
v_gene: TRBV13
d_gene: TRBD1
CDR3nt: TGTGCCAGCAGCGTAGGGGGCCGAGGTGGCTACACCTTC
CDR3aa: CASSVGGRGGYTF

abundance: many
j_gene: TRBJ2-7
v_gene: TRBV5-1
d_gene: TRBD1
CDR3nt: TGCGCCAGCAGCTTGGGGGACAGGGTGGACTACGAGCAGTACTTC
CDR3aa: CASSLGDRVDYEQYF

abundance: many
j_gene: TRBJ2-3
v_gene: TRBV20-1
d_gene: NA
CDR3nt: TGCAGTGCTAGAGACCGAGCAGGTCGAGATACGCAGTATTTT
CDR3aa: CSARDRAGRDTQYF

abundance: many
j_gene: TRBJ2-7
v_gene: TRBV5-1
d_gene: NA
CDR3nt: TGCGCCAGCAGTTGGTCAGGGGCCGAGCAGTACTTC
CDR3aa: CASSWSGAEQYF

abundance: many
j_gene: TRBJ2-1
v_gene: TRBV7-9
d_gene: NA
CDR3nt: TGTGCCAGCAGCTTCGGACACTTCAAGGGACCCATTAATAGTGAGCAGTTCTTC
CDR3aa: CASSFGHFKGPINSEQFF

abundance: many
j_gene: TRBJ1-5
v_gene: TRBV29-1
d_gene: NA
CDR3nt: TGCAGCGTTGATGCGGGAGATAGCAATCAGCCCCAGCATTTT
CDR3aa: CSVDAGDSNQPQHF

abundance: NA
j_gene: TRBJ2-5
v_gene: TRBV29-1
d_gene: TRBD1
CDR3nt: TGCAGCGCTTCGACAGGGATGTACCAAGAGACCCAGTACTTC
CDR3aa: CSASTGMYQETQYF

abundance: many
j_gene: TRBJ2-5
v_gene: TRBV5-1
d_gene: NA
CDR3nt: TGCGCCAGCAGCTTGTCCCCCTACCCGGAGCAAGAGACCCAGTACTTC
CDR3aa: CASSLSPYPEQETQYF

abundance: many
j_gene: TRBJ2-7
v_gene: TRBV9
d_gene: NA
CDR3nt: TGTGCCAGCAGCGAACCAGGGGCCTACGAGCAGTACTTC
CDR3aa: CASSEPGAYEQYF

abundance: medium-sized
j_gene: TRBJ2-4
v_gene: TRBV7-2
d_gene: NA
CDR3nt: TGTGCCAGCAGCTCCCCCACGGACAGACGATTTGGCAAAAACATTCAGTACTTC
CDR3aa: CASSSPTDRRFGKNIQYF

abundance: many
j_gene: TRBJ2-2
v_gene: TRBV5-1
d_gene: NA
CDR3nt: TGCGCCAGCAGCAGACAGGCGTTTAACACCGGGGAGCTGTTTTTT
CDR3aa: CASSRQAFNTGELFF

abundance: many
j_gene: TRBJ1-1
v_gene: TRBV5-1
d_gene: NA
CDR3nt: TGCGCCAGCAGCTTCCAGGTAACGAACACTGAAGCTTTCTTT
CDR3aa: CASSFQVTNTEAFF

abundance: NA
j_gene: TRBJ2-1
v_gene: TRBV18
d_gene: NA
CDR3nt: TGTGCCAGCTCACAACCGGCTCGCGGGGACAATGAGCAGTTCTTC
CDR3aa: CASSQPARGDNEQFF

abundance: few
j_gene: TRBJ2-7
v_gene: TRBV6-5
d_gene: TRBD1
CDR3nt: TGTGACAGCGGGACAGGGGTTTTAACCCAATTC
CDR3aa: CDSGTGVLTQF

abundance: many
j_gene: TRBJ2-7
v_gene: TRBV2
d_gene: NA
CDR3nt: TGTGCCAGCAGTGTAGCCAGAGCCTACGAGCAGTACTTC
CDR3aa: CASSVARAYEQYF